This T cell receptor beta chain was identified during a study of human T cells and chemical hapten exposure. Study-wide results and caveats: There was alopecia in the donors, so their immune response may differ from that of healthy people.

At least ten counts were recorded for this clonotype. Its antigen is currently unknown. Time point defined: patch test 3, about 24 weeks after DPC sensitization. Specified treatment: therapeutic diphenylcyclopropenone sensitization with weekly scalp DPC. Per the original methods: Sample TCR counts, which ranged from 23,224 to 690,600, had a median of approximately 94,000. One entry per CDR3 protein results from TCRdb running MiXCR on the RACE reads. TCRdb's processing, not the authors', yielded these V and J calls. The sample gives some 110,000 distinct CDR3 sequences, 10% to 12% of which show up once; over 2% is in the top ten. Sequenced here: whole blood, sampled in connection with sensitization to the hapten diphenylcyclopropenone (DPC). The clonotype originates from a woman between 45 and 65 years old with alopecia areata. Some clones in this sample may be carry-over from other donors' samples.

The chain's CDR3 is CASSLVGGDYNEQFF. The CDR3 coding sequence is TGTGCCAGCAGTTTAGTAGGGGGGGATTACAATGAGCAGTTCTTC. The V gene is TRBV27, the J gene TRBJ2-1; D possibly corresponds to TRBD2 (7 bases). V was pared by 2 bases and J by 4 bases, with 12 bases between. The CDR3 totals 15 residues. Germline CDR1 and CDR2: MNHEY and SMNVEV (reference sequence).